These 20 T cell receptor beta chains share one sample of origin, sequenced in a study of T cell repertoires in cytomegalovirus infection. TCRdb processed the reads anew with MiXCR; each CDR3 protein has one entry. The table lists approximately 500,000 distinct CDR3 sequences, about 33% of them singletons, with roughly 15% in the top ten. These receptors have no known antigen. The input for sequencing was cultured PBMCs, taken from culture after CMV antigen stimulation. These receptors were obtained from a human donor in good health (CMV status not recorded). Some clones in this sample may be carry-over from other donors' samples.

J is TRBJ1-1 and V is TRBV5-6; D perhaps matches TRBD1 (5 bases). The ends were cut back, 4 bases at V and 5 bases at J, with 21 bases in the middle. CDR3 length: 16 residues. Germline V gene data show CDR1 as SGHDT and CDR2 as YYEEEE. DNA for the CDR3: TGTGCCAGCAGCCCGATCTTGGGACCCGAAAGGACTGAAGCTTTCTTT. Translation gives CASSPILGPERTEAFF. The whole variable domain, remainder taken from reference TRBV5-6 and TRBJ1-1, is DAGVTQSPTHLIKTRGQQVTLRCSPKSGHDTVSWYQQALGQGPQFIFQYYEEEERQRGNFPDRFSGHQFPNYSSELNVNALLLGDSALYLCASSPILGPERTEAFFGQGTRLTVV.

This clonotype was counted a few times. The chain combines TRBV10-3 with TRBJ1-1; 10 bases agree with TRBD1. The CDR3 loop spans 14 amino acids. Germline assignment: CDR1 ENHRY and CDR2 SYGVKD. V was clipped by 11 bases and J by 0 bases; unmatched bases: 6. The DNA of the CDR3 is TGTGCCTCTGGACAGGGGGACATGAACACTGAAGCTTTCTTT. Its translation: CASGQGDMNTEAFF.

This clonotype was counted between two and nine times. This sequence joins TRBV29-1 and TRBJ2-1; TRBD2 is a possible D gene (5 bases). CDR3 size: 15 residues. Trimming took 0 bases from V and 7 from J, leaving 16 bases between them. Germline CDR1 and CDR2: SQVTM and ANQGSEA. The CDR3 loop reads CSVEEGLGPGNEQFF. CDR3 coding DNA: TGCAGCGTTGAAGAGGGTTTGGGCCCGGGGAATGAGCAGTTCTTC.

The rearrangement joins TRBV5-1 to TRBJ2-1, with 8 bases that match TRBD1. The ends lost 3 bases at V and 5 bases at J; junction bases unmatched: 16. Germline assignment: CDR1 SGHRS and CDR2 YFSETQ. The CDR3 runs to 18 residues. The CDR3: CASSYPIRPGQEHNEQFF. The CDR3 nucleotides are TGCGCCAGCAGCTACCCAATCAGACCGGGACAGGAACACAATGAGCAGTTCTTC.

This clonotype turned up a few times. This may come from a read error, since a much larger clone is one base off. The DNA of the CDR3 is TGTGCCAGCAGCTGGGACAGGGGGCAAGAGACCCAGTACTTC. Protein sequence: CASSWDRGQETQYF. The chain joins TRBV11-3 to TRBJ2-5; TRBD1 agrees at 11 bases. V gave up 4 bases and J gave up 2 bases; unmatched junction bases: 0. The CDR3 totals 14 residues. Germline-derived CDR1 and CDR2 are SGHNT and YENEEA.

The CDR3 nucleotides are TGTGCCAGCAGCACCGGGACTAGCGGGACCCCCTACGAGCAGTACTTC. Protein product: CASSTGTSGTPYEQYF. The chain employs TRBV7-4 and TRBJ2-7, with 13 bases matching TRBD2. Per the germline V gene, CDR1 is SGHVT and CDR2 is SQSDAQ. Unmatched junction bases numbered 6, after V lost 5 bases and J lost 2 bases. CDR3 length equals 16 residues.

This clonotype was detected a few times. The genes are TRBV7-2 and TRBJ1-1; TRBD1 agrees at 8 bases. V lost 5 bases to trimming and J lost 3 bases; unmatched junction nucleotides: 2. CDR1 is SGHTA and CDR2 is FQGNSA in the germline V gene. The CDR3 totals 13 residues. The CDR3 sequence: CASSMTGDTEAFF. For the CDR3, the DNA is TGTGCCAGCAGCATGACAGGGGACACTGAAGCTTTCTTT.

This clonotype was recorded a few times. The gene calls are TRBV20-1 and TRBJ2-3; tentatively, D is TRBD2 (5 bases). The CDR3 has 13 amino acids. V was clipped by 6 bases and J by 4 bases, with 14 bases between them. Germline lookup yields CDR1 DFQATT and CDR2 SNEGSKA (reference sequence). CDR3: CSARGSGADTQYF. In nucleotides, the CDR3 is TGCAGTGCACGAGGGAGCGGTGCAGATACGCAGTATTTT.

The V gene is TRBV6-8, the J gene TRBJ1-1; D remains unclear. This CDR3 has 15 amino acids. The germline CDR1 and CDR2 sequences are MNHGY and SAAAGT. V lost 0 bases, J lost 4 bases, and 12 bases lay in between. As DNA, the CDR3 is TGTGCCAGCAGTTACTCGGGCGGATCCCCCACTGAAGCTTTCTTT. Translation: CASSYSGGSPTEAFF.

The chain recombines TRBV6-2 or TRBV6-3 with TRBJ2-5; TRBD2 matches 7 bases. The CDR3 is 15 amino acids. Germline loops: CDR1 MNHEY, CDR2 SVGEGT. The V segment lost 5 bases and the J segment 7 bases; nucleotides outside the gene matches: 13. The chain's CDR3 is CASSPGTNYSGTQYF. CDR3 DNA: TGTGCCAGCAGTCCCGGGACTAACTACAGCGGGACCCAGTACTTC.

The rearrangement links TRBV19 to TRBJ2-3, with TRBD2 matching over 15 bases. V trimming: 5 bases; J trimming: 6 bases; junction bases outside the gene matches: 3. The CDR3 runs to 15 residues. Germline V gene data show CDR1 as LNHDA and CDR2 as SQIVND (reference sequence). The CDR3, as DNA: TGTGCCAGTAGTGAAGGACTAGCGGGAGGGGATACGCAGTATTTT. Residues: CASSEGLAGGDTQYF.

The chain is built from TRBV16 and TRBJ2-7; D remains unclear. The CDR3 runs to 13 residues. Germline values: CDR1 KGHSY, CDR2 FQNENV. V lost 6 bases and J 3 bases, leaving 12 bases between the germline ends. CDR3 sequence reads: CASRPDTGYEQYV. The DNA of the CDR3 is TGTGCCAGCAGGCCCGACACGGGCTACGAGCAGTACGTC.

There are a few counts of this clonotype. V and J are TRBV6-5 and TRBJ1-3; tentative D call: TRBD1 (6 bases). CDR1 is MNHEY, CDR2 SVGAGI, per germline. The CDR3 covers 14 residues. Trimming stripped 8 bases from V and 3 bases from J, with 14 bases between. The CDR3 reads CASYSGARGNTIYF. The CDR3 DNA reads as TGTGCCAGCTATTCAGGGGCGCGTGGAAACACCATATATTTT.

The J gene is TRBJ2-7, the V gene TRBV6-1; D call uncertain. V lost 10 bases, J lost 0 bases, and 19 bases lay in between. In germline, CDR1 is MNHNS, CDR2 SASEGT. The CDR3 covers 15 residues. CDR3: CATAAEVISSYEQYF. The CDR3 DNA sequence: TGTGCCACCGCAGCTGAGGTTATAAGCTCCTACGAGCAGTACTTC.

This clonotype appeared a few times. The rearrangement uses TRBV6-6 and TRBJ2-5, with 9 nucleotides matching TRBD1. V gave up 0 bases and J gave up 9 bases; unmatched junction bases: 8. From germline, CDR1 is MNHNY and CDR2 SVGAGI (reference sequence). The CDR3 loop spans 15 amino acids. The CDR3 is CASSYSRTGDSAQYF. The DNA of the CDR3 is TGTGCCAGCAGTTACTCGAGGACAGGGGATTCGGCCCAGTACTTC.

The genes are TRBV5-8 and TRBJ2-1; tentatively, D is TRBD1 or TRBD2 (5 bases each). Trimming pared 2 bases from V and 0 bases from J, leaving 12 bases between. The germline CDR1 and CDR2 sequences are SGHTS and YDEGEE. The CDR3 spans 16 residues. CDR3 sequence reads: CASSFGTAYSYNEQFF. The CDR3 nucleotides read TGTGCCAGCAGCTTCGGGACCGCCTACTCCTACAATGAGCAGTTCTTC.

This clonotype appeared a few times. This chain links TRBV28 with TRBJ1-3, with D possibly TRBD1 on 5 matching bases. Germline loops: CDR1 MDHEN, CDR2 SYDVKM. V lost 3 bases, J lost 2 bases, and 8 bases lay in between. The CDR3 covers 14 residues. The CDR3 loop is CASSFGGTGNTIYF. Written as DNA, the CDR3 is TGTGCCAGCAGTTTTGGGGGGACTGGAAACACCATATATTTT. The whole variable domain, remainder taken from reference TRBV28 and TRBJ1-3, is DVKVTQSSRYLVKRTGEKVFLECVQDMDHENMFWYRQDPGLGLRLIYFSYDVKMKEKGDIPEGYSVSREKKERFSLILESASTNQTSMYLCASSFGGTGNTIYFGEGSWLTVV.

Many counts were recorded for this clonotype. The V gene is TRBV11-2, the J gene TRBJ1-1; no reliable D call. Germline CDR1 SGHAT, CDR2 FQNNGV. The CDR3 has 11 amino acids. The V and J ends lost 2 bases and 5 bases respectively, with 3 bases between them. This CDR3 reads CASSLHTEAFF. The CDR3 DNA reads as TGTGCCAGCAGCTTACATACTGAAGCTTTCTTT.

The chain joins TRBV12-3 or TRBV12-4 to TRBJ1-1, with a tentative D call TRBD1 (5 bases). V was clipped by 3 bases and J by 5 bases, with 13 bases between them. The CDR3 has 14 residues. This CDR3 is CASSFPPGGTEAFF. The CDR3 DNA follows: TGTGCCAGCAGTTTCCCCCCCGGGGGGACTGAAGCTTTCTTT.

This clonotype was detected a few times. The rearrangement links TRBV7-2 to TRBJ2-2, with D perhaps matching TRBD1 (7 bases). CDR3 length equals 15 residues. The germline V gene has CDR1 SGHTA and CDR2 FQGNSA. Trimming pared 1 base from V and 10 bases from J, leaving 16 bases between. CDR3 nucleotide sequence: TGTGCCAGCAGCTTAGAGGGGGCGGGACAGATGGAGCTGTTTTTT. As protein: CASSLEGAGQMELFF.